The present T cell receptor beta chain was sequenced within a study of blood T cell repertoires in COVID-19. TCRdb keeps only in-frame clones here, not all; method: immunoSEQ multiplex PCR. The table includes about 100,000 clones, 70% to 90% detected once. V was trimmed by 3 bases and J by 0 bases, leaving 9 bases between them. This CDR3 spans 15 amino acids. CDR1 is MGHRA, CDR2 YSYEKL, per germline. The sequence was obtained from a man between 50 and 59 years old with active or convalescent COVID-19. The chain is built from TRBV4-1 and TRBJ2-1, with D perhaps TRBD2 (6 bases). The sequenced sample consisted of peripheral blood. The CDR3 region has the DNA TGCGCCAGCAGCCAGGCCGGGAGCTCCTACAATGAGCAGTTCTTC. It encodes CASSQAGSSYNEQFF.